A single sample is the source of the 14 T cell receptor beta chains below, sequenced in a study of cytomegalovirus exposure and HLA in healthy donors (dated by TCRdb to about 2017). The library came from the immunoSEQ multiplex PCR assay. The multiplex PCR relied on a mix of 60 forward primers for TCR Vbeta segments and 13 reverse primers for TCR Jbeta segments. The immuneACCESS repertoire file appears here via TCRdb, limited to in-frame rearrangements. These files lack a portion of the clones; in checked studies, under half of the deficit traces to unresolved V genes, and the cause of the others is not known. In this sample the table shows about 120,000 clones, approximately 68% of which occur a single time. The ten largest account for around 1.6% of the sample. The sequencing sample was made of PBMCs. Source of these receptors: a man aged 25-40 years in good health and CMV-seropositive.

Only one count was recorded for this clone. The chain combines TRBV15 with TRBJ2-1, with 7 positions matching TRBD2. Germline trimming cut 10 bases from V and 7 bases from J; bases unmatched to any gene: 7. Germline CDR1 reads LNHNV; CDR2 reads YYDKDF (reference sequence). The CDR3 has 12 amino acids. As DNA, the CDR3 is TGTGCCATCGAAGGGACTATGAATGAGCAGTTCTTC. Encoded protein: CAIEGTMNEQFF.

V and J are TRBV7-2 and TRBJ2-7, with D possibly TRBD2 on 6 matching bases. The CDR3 is 14 residues long. Trimming pared 5 bases from V and 2 bases from J, leaving 13 bases between. In germline, CDR1 is SGHTA, CDR2 FQGNSA. CDR3 sequence: CASSGDFATYEQYF. The CDR3 DNA sequence: TGTGCCAGCAGCGGGGACTTTGCGACCTACGAGCAGTACTTC.

The sample holds a few counts of this clone. V usage is TRBV4-1 and J usage is TRBJ2-1; tentative D call: TRBD2 (6 bases). Germline V gene data show CDR1 as MGHRA and CDR2 as YSYEKL. CDR3 length: 16 residues. V was trimmed by 2 bases and J by 6 bases, leaving 17 bases between them. Here the CDR3 reads CASSQPVSGQRNEQFF. The CDR3 DNA reads as TGCGCCAGCAGCCAACCGGTCAGCGGGCAGCGCAATGAGCAGTTCTTC.

V gene TRBV7-3 combines with J gene TRBJ1-1; D is ambiguous. Germline values: CDR1 SGHTA, CDR2 FQGTGA. Trimming removed 3 bases from V and 4 bases from J, with 9 bases in between. This CDR3 is built from 13 residues. In nucleotides, the CDR3 is TGTGCCAGCAGCTTCGCATTGAGCACTGAAGCTTTCTTT. It specifies CASSFALSTEAFF.

In regard to this clone: A read error may account for a junction end that differs from germline. The V and J genes are TRBV7-7 and TRBJ2-2; tentatively, D is TRBD2 (6 bases). Germline V gives CDR1 SSHAT, CDR2 FNYEAQ (reference sequence). CDR3 length: 15 amino acids. CDR3 DNA: TGTGCTAGCAGCTTCGGCGGGGTGAACACCGGGGAGCTGTTTTTT. This gives the protein CASSFGGVNTGELFF.

This chain uses TRBV30 with TRBJ2-7, with 8 bases fitting TRBD2. In germline, CDR1 is GTSNPN, CDR2 SVGIG (reference sequence). The CDR3 runs 14 residues. Trimming cost V 7 bases and J 0 bases; bases outside gene matches: 8. The chain's CDR3 is CALSSSGSSYEQYF. The CDR3 nucleotides read TGTGCCTTGTCATCAAGCGGGAGCTCCTACGAGCAGTACTTC.

The chain joins TRBV7-9 to TRBJ2-3, with 11 bases aligning to TRBD2. This CDR3 region has 15 residues. CDR1 SEHNR and CDR2 FQNEAQ come from the germline V gene (reference sequence). Losses at the gene ends were 6 bases for V and 4 bases for J; bases not matched to a gene: 6. The CDR3 nucleotides are TGTGCCAGCAGTGCACTAGCGGGAGTCGCAGATACGCAGTATTTT. Amino acids: CASSALAGVADTQYF.

V is TRBV5-6 and J is TRBJ1-5; TRBD1 is a possible D gene (5 bases). V lost 0 bases to trimming and J lost 1 base, with 8 bases between them. Germline assignment: CDR1 SGHDT and CDR2 YYEEEE. This CDR3 spans 15 amino acids. The CDR3 region is CASSLAQGSNQPQHF. The CDR3 nucleotides read TGTGCCAGCAGCTTGGCGCAGGGAAGCAATCAGCCCCAGCATTTT.

The CDR3 sequence: CASSASRQGEHF. Written as DNA, the CDR3 is TGTGCCAGCAGTGCGTCGCGGCAGGGGGAACATTTT. This rearrangement joins TRBV28 to TRBJ1-5, with TRBD1 identical over 7 bases. The V gene end was trimmed by 5 bases and the J gene end by 16 bases; junction bases not matched to a gene: 11. CDR3 length: 12 amino acids. Looked up from germline, CDR1 is MDHEN and CDR2 is SYDVKM.

CDR3 in DNA: TGTGCCAGCAGCTTATTACAGGGATCCTTTGGCTACACCTTC. Residues: CASSLLQGSFGYTF. The chain links TRBV7-9 to TRBJ1-2; weak D call: TRBD1 (6 bases). Trimming shortened V by 2 bases and J by 7 bases, and 14 bases separated the two germline ends. The CDR3 covers 14 residues. CDR1 and CDR2 (germline): SEHNR, FQNEAQ (reference sequence).

CDR3 nucleotide sequence: TGTGCCAGCAGTGTAGCAGGCGGGAGTAGTTCCTACGAGCAGTACTTC. This gives the protein CASSVAGGSSSYEQYF. The chain is built from TRBV25-1 and TRBJ2-7, with 7 bases fitting TRBD2. The CDR3 has 16 residues. V shed 4 bases, J shed 1 base, and the junction held 10 bases outside the gene matches. Germline CDR1 is MGHDK and CDR2 is SYGVNS.

The count of this clone is one. This sequence joins TRBV7-3 and TRBJ2-1; D uncertain. V lost 3 bases and J lost 6, with 9 bases in between. This CDR3 comprises 13 residues. CDR1 is SGHTA, CDR2 FQGTGA, per germline. The CDR3: CASSFLSFNEQFF. Written as DNA, the CDR3 is TGTGCCAGCAGCTTTCTCTCTTTCAATGAGCAGTTCTTC.

This chain links TRBV5-4 with TRBJ2-2; 10 nucleotides agree with TRBD2. Unmatched junction bases numbered 9, after V lost 0 bases and J lost 4 bases. CDR3 length equals 18 residues. Germline-derived CDR1 and CDR2 are SGHNT and YYREEE (reference sequence). This CDR3 reads CASSLARRTSGSTGELFF. CDR3 nucleotides: TGTGCCAGCAGCTTGGCTAGGCGGACTAGCGGATCCACCGGGGAGCTGTTTTTT.

V usage is TRBV5-4 and J usage is TRBJ2-3, with 7 nucleotides matching TRBD2. J gave up 2 bases and V 0 bases, and 9 bases lay outside the gene matches. Per the germline V gene, CDR1 is SGHNT and CDR2 is YYREEE (reference sequence). The CDR3 consists of 17 residues. CDR3 nucleotides: TGTGCCAGCAGCTTGGATCCGCTAGCGGTCGACACAGATACGCAGTATTTT. Its translation: CASSLDPLAVDTDTQYF.